These 25 T cell receptor beta chains came from one sample sequenced in a study of cytomegalovirus exposure and HLA in healthy donors. Vbeta (60) and Jbeta (13) primers were used in the PCR. Here immunoSEQ multiplex PCR was the method, and the copy in TCRdb shows in-frame clones only, minus some. Of about 120,000 clones listed, around 78% were seen once; the top ten hold around 3%. The specimen sequenced was PBMCs. The receptors stem from a woman in her thirties in good health and CMV-seropositive.

This clone was recorded a few times. In nucleotides, the CDR3 is TGCGCCAGCACCCGGACAGGGGGCGTAGGGGAAAAACTGTTTTTT. Protein sequence: CASTRTGGVGEKLFF. The chain couples TRBV10-2 to TRBJ1-4, with 11 positions matching TRBD1. V shed 7 bases and J 8 bases; nucleotides not matched to a gene: 9. The CDR3 totals 15 residues. The germline V gene encodes CDR1 WSHSY and CDR2 SAAADI.

V and J are TRBV9 and TRBJ2-7, with a possible D match to TRBD1 (6 bases). V lost 0 bases and J lost 5, with 24 bases in between. This CDR3 contains 18 residues. From germline, CDR1 is SGDLS and CDR2 YYNGEE. CDR3 sequence reads: CASSVDSVGGTPGHEQYF. The CDR3 DNA reads TGTGCCAGCAGCGTAGACTCGGTGGGTGGGACACCGGGCCACGAGCAGTACTTC. Variable domain in full (rest from reference TRBV9 and TRBJ2-7): DSGVTQTPKHLITATGQRVTLRCSPRSGDLSVYWYQQSLDQGLQFLIQYYNGEERAKGNILERFSAQQFPDLHSELNLSSLELGDSALYFCASSVDSVGGTPGHEQYFGPGTRLTVT.

This clone showed up just once. The V and J genes are TRBV6-1 and TRBJ2-5, with D perhaps matching TRBD1 (5 bases). The J call may not be correct, given that the DNA end is closer to TRBJ2-7. The CDR3 covers 15 residues. Germline V gene lookup returns CDR1 MNHNS and CDR2 SASEGT. The chain's CDR3 is CASSEWGSTSYEQYF. In DNA form, the CDR3 reads TGTGCCAGCAGTGAATGGGGCAGCACCTCCTACGAGCAGTACTTC.

CDR3 DNA: TGTGCCAGCAGCCAAGAACTGAGCTCCTACAATGAGCAGTTCTTC. Encoded protein: CASSQELSSYNEQFF. This chain connects TRBV4-2 to TRBJ2-1, with D hard to call. Germline loops: CDR1 LGHNA, CDR2 YNFKEQ. The CDR3 contains 15 residues. The V end was cut by 0 bases, the J end by 0 bases, with 6 bases between.

CDR3 loop: CASSQEQGSYEQYF. Here the CDR3 DNA reads TGCGCCAGCAGCCAAGAACAGGGATCCTACGAGCAGTACTTC. The chain joins TRBV4-1 to TRBJ2-7; tentatively, D is TRBD1 (6 bases). Trimming stripped 0 bases from V and 1 base from J, with 7 bases between. The CDR3 has 14 residues. Germline V gene data show CDR1 as MGHRA and CDR2 as YSYEKL.

The chain combines TRBV28 with TRBJ2-3; 11 bases are a match to TRBD1. The CDR3 totals 15 residues. V lost 6 bases to trimming and J lost 0 bases; unmatched junction nucleotides: 2. CDR1 MDHEN and CDR2 SYDVKM come from the germline V gene. The CDR3 DNA reads as TGTGCCAGCAGGGGACAGGGGGTGAGCACAGATACGCAGTATTTT. Residues: CASRGQGVSTDTQYF.

The chain carries TRBV7-9 and TRBJ2-2; a weak D match, TRBD2 (6 bases). Trimming pared 6 bases from V and 4 bases from J, leaving 18 bases between. The germline V gene has CDR1 SEHNR and CDR2 FQNEAQ (reference sequence). CDR3 length: 16 amino acids. The CDR3 loop reads CASSSRGRDLTGELFF. The CDR3 DNA follows: TGTGCCAGCAGTTCGCGGGGTAGGGATCTCACCGGGGAGCTGTTTTTT.

This sequence joins TRBV4-1 and TRBJ1-1; D remains ambiguous. Germline CDR1 is MGHRA and CDR2 is YSYEKL. The CDR3 loop spans 18 amino acids. The V end was cut by 0 bases, the J end by 0 bases, with 17 bases between. As DNA, the CDR3 is TGCGCCAGCAGCCAAGAAAGCGGAGATACCTTAATGAACACTGAAGCTTTCTTT. Its translation: CASSQESGDTLMNTEAFF.

The chain joins TRBV19 to TRBJ2-5, with unresolved D. The V end was cut by 5 bases, the J end by 2 bases, with 9 bases between. Germline loops: CDR1 LNHDA, CDR2 SQIVND (reference sequence). The CDR3 extends over 13 amino acids. The CDR3 reads CASSPLRQETQYF. The CDR3 nucleotides are TGTGCCAGTAGTCCCTTGAGGCAAGAGACCCAGTACTTC.

This clone was found once. This chain connects TRBV15 to TRBJ2-7; D is unresolved. Germline CDR1 and CDR2: LNHNV and YYDKDF (reference sequence). V was shortened by 7 bases and J by 5 bases, with 12 bases between the two germline ends. The CDR3 is 12 residues long. CDR3 residues: CATKTGGDEQYF. CDR3 DNA sequence: TGTGCCACCAAGACGGGTGGCGACGAGCAGTACTTC.

The gene calls are TRBV28 and TRBJ1-5; TRBD1 matches at 9 bases. With V trimmed by 5 bases and J by 15 bases, 8 bases remained unmatched. CDR1 is MDHEN, CDR2 SYDVKM, per germline. This CDR3 has 12 amino acids. The CDR3 DNA sequence: TGTGCCAGCAGTCCCCCGGGACAGGGAAGGCATTTT. As protein: CASSPPGQGRHF.

Note on this clone: The missing conserved phenylalanine or tryptophan at the end of this CDR3 makes a read error likely. V usage is TRBV4-2 and J usage is TRBJ1-1; TRBD1 matches 11 bases. This CDR3 spans 19 amino acids. Germline CDR1 and CDR2: LGHNA and YNFKEQ. V was clipped by 1 base and J by 3 bases; unmatched bases: 13. CDR3 nucleotide sequence: TGTGCCAGCAGCCAAGTATGGGGCCTCCGGGACAGGGGGGACACTGAAGCTTTCTCT. It codes for CASSQVWGLRDRGDTEAFS.

V is TRBV5-8 and J is TRBJ1-4; 8 nucleotides agree with TRBD1. CDR3 length equals 14 residues. The germline V gene has CDR1 SGHTS and CDR2 YDEGEE. With V trimmed by 4 bases and J by 9 bases, 8 bases remained unmatched. The CDR3 here is CASSAQGAMKKLFF. The CDR3 nucleotides read TGTGCCAGCAGCGCTCAGGGGGCGATGAAAAAACTGTTTTTT.

The chain has TRBV19 and TRBJ1-1; 7 nucleotides line up with TRBD1. This CDR3 has 15 residues. Losses at the gene ends were 10 bases for V and 4 bases for J; bases not matched to a gene: 15. Germline CDR1 and CDR2: LNHDA and SQIVND (reference sequence). CDR3 bases: TGTGCCAACGCAACAGAGACAGGGCTAGGCACTGAAGCTTTCTTT. Its translation: CANATETGLGTEAFF.

This chain links TRBV4-2 with TRBJ2-1, with 8 bases lining up with TRBD1. CDR1 is LGHNA, CDR2 YNFKEQ, per germline. V gave up 4 bases and J gave up 5 bases; unmatched junction bases: 10. This CDR3 contains 16 residues. CDR3 DNA sequence: TGTGCCAGCAGCCCTCGGACAGGGCAACTAAACAATGAGCAGTTCTTC. The encoded protein is CASSPRTGQLNNEQFF.

The rearrangement joins TRBV19 to TRBJ1-2; 7 bases fit TRBD1. Per the germline V gene, CDR1 is LNHDA and CDR2 is SQIVND (reference sequence). V lost 5 bases, J lost 4 bases, and 7 bases stayed unmatched. The CDR3 is made up of 14 amino acids. CDR3 loop: CASSSAPGGYGYTF. CDR3 DNA: TGTGCCAGTAGTTCTGCCCCAGGGGGCTATGGCTACACCTTC. The full variable domain, its missing parts supplied by reference TRBV19 and TRBJ1-2, is DGGITQSPKYLFRKEGQNVTLSCEQNLNHDAMYWYRQDPGQGLRLIYYSQIVNDFQKGDIAEGYSVSREKKESFPLTVTSAQKNPTAFYLCASSSAPGGYGYTFGSGTRLTVV.

The chain couples TRBV12-1 to TRBJ1-5; the table's D call TRBD1 went unverified against the DNA. TRBV12-1 is classified as a pseudogene. CDR3 length equals 16 residues. For the CDR3, the DNA is TGTGCCAGCAGCCATCTCATAGGGGATAGCAATCAGCCCCAGCATTTT. Translation: CASSHLIGDSNQPQHF.

The chain links TRBV5-5 to TRBJ1-5, with 7 bases aligning to TRBD1. With 4 bases clipped from V and 6 bases from J, the junction kept 7 bases outside the gene matches. The CDR3 has 14 residues. Germline V gives CDR1 SGHKS, CDR2 YYEKEE (reference sequence). CDR3 sequence: CASSAQGGGQPQHF. The CDR3 nucleotides are TGTGCCAGCAGCGCCCAGGGGGGAGGTCAGCCCCAGCATTTT.

This clone was counted a few times. V gene TRBV10-3 combines with J gene TRBJ2-5; the match to TRBD1 covers 10 bases. With 8 bases clipped from V and 5 bases from J, the junction kept 8 bases outside the gene matches. CDR3 size: 14 residues. Germline lookup yields CDR1 ENHRY and CDR2 SYGVKD. CDR3 in DNA: TGTGCCATCGGGTCGGGACAGGGGACCGAGACCCAGTACTTC. This encodes CAIGSGQGTETQYF.

The chain carries TRBV12-5 and TRBJ1-4; tentative D call: TRBD1 (5 bases). The CDR3 consists of 14 residues. Trimming left V 3 bases short and J 8 bases short, with 13 bases between. Germline CDR1 is LGHNT and CDR2 is FRNRAP. CDR3 protein: CASGFLGGDEKLFF. CDR3 sequence (DNA): TGTGCTAGTGGTTTCCTGGGGGGGGACGAAAAACTGTTTTTT.

The J gene is TRBJ2-7, the V gene TRBV15; D unresolved. Germline V gives CDR1 LNHNV, CDR2 YYDKDF (reference sequence). The CDR3 runs to 15 residues. V was shortened by 2 bases and J by 2 bases, with 13 bases between the two germline ends. The CDR3 DNA follows: TGTGCCACCAGCAGAAGTCCAGGTGGCCCCTACGAGCAGTACTTC. This codes for CATSRSPGGPYEQYF.

J is TRBJ1-1 and V is TRBV28, with 8 positions matching TRBD1. Germline V CDR1 and CDR2: MDHEN, SYDVKM. CDR3 size: 14 residues. V gave up 10 bases and J gave up 1 base; unmatched junction bases: 8. CDR3 nucleotides: TGTGCCATCTCGACAGGGGCCGGGAACACTGAAGCTTTCTTT. This sequence encodes CAISTGAGNTEAFF.

The CDR3 DNA reads as TGTGCCAGCAATAATCGGTACTATGGCTACACCTTC. Protein: CASNNRYYGYTF. The chain recombines TRBV28 with TRBJ1-2; D not certain. CDR3 length equals 12 residues. Germline V gene data show CDR1 as MDHEN and CDR2 as SYDVKM. Trimming took off 7 bases at V and 3 bases at J, with 9 bases between the two ends.

This clone was detected ten times or more. The gene calls are TRBV6-5 and TRBJ2-7; D possibly corresponds to TRBD2 (6 bases). The germline V and J ends were trimmed by 4 bases and 6 bases, with 13 bases remaining between them. Germline values: CDR1 MNHEY, CDR2 SVGAGI. This CDR3 has 13 residues. CDR3 protein: CASSLAGPSEQYF. DNA of the CDR3: TGTGCCAGCAGTTTGGCGGGACCTAGCGAGCAGTACTTC.

This clone was detected once. The chain is built from TRBV5-5 and TRBJ2-7; possibly TRBD1 for D (5 bases). Trimming left V 1 base short and J 0 bases short, with 8 bases between. This CDR3 spans 14 amino acids. Germline CDR1 is SGHKS and CDR2 is YYEKEE (reference sequence). CDR3 protein: CASSLFQGSYEQYF. Here the CDR3 DNA reads TGTGCCAGCAGCTTGTTCCAGGGCTCCTACGAGCAGTACTTC. Using reference TRBV5-5 and TRBJ2-7 for the parts outside the CDR3, the full variable domain is DAGVTQSPTHLIKTRGQQVTLRCSPISGHKSVSWYQQVLGQGPQFIFQYYEKEERGRGNFPDRFSARQFPNYSSELNVNALLLGDSALYLCASSLFQGSYEQYFGPGTRLTVT.